This T cell receptor beta chain was retrieved from a study of T cell responses to AZD1222 COVID-19 vaccine. Study in general: Doses given second, at about 4 or about 12 weeks, were pooled.

V gave up 4 bases and J gave up 3 bases; unmatched junction bases: 9. The CDR3 runs 16 residues. CDR1 MNHEY and CDR2 SVGAGI come from the germline V gene. Broader study findings: There were vaccine-associated CD4 TCRs across spike, dominant at 160-218 and 743-854.

Using immunoSEQ multiplex PCR, the repertoire was profiled, and TCRdb retains in-frame clones only, with some absent. The sample contains fewer than 130,000 clones, around 85% of which appear only once. Points on this clone: The antigen remains unidentified.

The sequence came from an adult in good health. V gene TRBV6-5 combines with J gene TRBJ1-5; 7 positions agree with TRBD1. Material: peripheral blood, obtained on day 0 of AZD1222 vaccination. CDR3 in amino acids: CASSFRGGGNNQPQHF. The CDR3 DNA reads as TGTGCCAGCAGTTTCCGCGGAGGGGGCAACAATCAGCCCCAGCATTTT.